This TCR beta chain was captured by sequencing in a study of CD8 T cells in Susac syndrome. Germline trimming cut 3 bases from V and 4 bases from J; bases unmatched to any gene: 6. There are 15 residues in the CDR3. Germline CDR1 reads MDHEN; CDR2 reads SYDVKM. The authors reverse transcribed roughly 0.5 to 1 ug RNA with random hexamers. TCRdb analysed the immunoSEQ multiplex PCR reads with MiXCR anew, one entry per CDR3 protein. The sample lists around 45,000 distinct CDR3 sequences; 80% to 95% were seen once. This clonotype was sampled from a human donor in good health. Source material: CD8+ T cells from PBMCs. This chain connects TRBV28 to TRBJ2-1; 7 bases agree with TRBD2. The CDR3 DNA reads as TGTGCCAGCAGTTTTGAGTGGGAGGGTTACAATGAGCAGTTCTTC. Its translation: CASSFEWEGYNEQFF.